These 11 T cell receptor beta chains originate from one sample sequenced in a study of regulatory T cells in long-lasting Graves disease. Combining iRepertoire HTBI primers with Arm-PCR of CDR3 regions, the authors built TCR beta libraries. Using its own MiXCR run on the multiplex PCR reads, TCRdb lists one record per CDR3 protein. The sample lists about 200,000 distinct CDR3 sequences, about 16% occurring once. Regarding time point: newly diagnosed GD, antithyroid drugs for less than 3 months. Construction of the TCR library relied on RNA isolated from PBMCs. The starting material was peripheral blood mononuclear cells (PBMCs), obtained at new diagnosis, from a patient treated with antithyroid drugs. The receptors originated from a female donor with Graves disease.

The sample holds many counts of this clonotype. The chain links TRBV20-1 to TRBJ2-1; perhaps TRBD2 as D (6 bases). V dropped 3 bases and J dropped 3 bases, with 18 bases sitting between them. The CDR3 is 16 amino acids. Germline V CDR1 and CDR2: DFQATT, SNEGSKA (reference sequence). Here the CDR3 DNA reads TGCAGTGCTAGGGATTTTGGGGGGAGACGCTACAATGAGCAGTTCTTC. Amino acids: CSARDFGGRRYNEQFF.

The chain recombines TRBV12-3 or TRBV12-4 with TRBJ2-3, with D possibly matching TRBD2 (6 bases). This CDR3 spans 14 amino acids. V lost 3 bases, J lost 8 bases, and 15 bases lay in between. In nucleotides, the CDR3 is TGTGCCAGCAGTTTGGTAGCGGCTCCAGGTACGCAGTATTTT. Translating it yields CASSLVAAPGTQYF.

This clonotype occurred many times. V and J are TRBV6-5 and TRBJ1-2; tentatively, D is TRBD1 (6 bases). CDR1 MNHEY and CDR2 SVGAGI come from the germline V gene. This CDR3 region has 16 residues. The ends were cut back, 2 bases at V and 4 bases at J, with 17 bases in the middle. Written as DNA, the CDR3 is TGTGCCAGCAGTTACGGGGGGCCCAGGGAGGGCTATGGCTACACCTTC. It encodes CASSYGGPREGYGYTF.

The chain uses TRBV4-1 and TRBJ1-2, with 7 positions matching TRBD1. CDR1 and CDR2 from the germline V gene are MGHRA and YSYEKL. The length of the CDR3 is 13 residues. The trim removed 5 bases at V and 7 bases at J, leaving 7 bases unmatched. CDR3 in DNA: TGCGCCAGCAGCTCGACAGGGAGTTCTGGCTACACCTTC. This translates into CASSSTGSSGYTF.

In its sample, this clonotype was seen many times. The gene calls are TRBV5-5 and TRBJ1-4, with D possibly matching TRBD1 (5 bases). V was trimmed by 1 base and J by 6 bases, leaving 13 bases between them. The germline V gene has CDR1 SGHKS and CDR2 YYEKEE (reference sequence). The CDR3 has 15 residues. The CDR3 DNA reads TGTGCCAGCAGCTTGCTTGACAGCCCGTATGAAAAACTGTTTTTT. Residues: CASSLLDSPYEKLFF.

There are a few counts of this clonotype. The rearrangement links TRBV24-1 to TRBJ2-7, with 7 bases that match TRBD1. V shed 3 bases and J 3 bases; nucleotides not matched to a gene: 7. Germline assignment: CDR1 KGHDR and CDR2 SFDVKD. The CDR3 length is 15 residues. In nucleotides, the CDR3 is TGTGCCACCAGTGATCCTTTACGGGACAGCTACGAGCAGTACTTC. This gives the protein CATSDPLRDSYEQYF.

For this clonotype: Mismatch with germline at one junction end may stem from a read error. The chain links TRBV20-1 to TRBJ2-2, with 7 nucleotides matching TRBD2. Germline CDR1 is DFQATT and CDR2 is SNEGSKA (reference sequence). The length of the CDR3 is 12 residues. The CDR3 nucleotides are TGCAGTGCCAGAGCGGGGACCGGGGAGCTGTTTTTT. Translated: CSARAGTGELFF.

The chain links TRBV20-1 to TRBJ2-3, with TRBD2 matching over 7 bases. Germline V gene data show CDR1 as DFQATT and CDR2 as SNEGSKA (reference sequence). V trimming: 6 bases; J trimming: 5 bases; junction bases outside the gene matches: 14. The CDR3 is 15 amino acids. CDR3 loop: CSAPSGGLTIDTQYF. The CDR3 nucleotides are TGCAGTGCCCCCTCGGGGGGTCTAACTATAGATACGCAGTATTTT.

This clonotype was seen a few times. Given a much more abundant clone one base away, this may be a read error. The chain recombines TRBV5-4 with TRBJ2-1; D is unclear. The CDR3 covers 13 residues. CDR1 and CDR2 (germline): SGHNT, YYREEE (reference sequence). V lost 3 bases and J 9 bases, leaving 13 bases between the germline ends. The CDR3 loop is CASSWKLSTEQFF. The CDR3 DNA is TGTGCCAGCAGCTGGAAGTTGTCTACTGAGCAGTTCTTC.

This clonotype was recorded many times. This chain uses TRBV6-5 with TRBJ2-5; a possible D gene is TRBD1 (6 bases). Trimming took off 0 bases at V and 5 bases at J, with 13 bases between the two ends. Per germline, CDR1 MNHEY and CDR2 SVGAGI. The CDR3 sequence is 15 residues long. CDR3 coding DNA: TGTGCCAGCAGTTACTCAGGACAGCAGCGGGAGACCCAGTACTTC. As protein: CASSYSGQQRETQYF.

The genes are TRBV7-3 and TRBJ1-5; D is unclear. From germline, CDR1 is SGHTA and CDR2 FQGTGA. This CDR3 spans 13 amino acids. Trimming removed 5 bases at V and 7 bases at J, with 12 bases between. CDR3 amino acids: CASSPGSSQPQHF. CDR3 nucleotides: TGTGCCAGCAGCCCAGGCTCTTCGCAGCCCCAGCATTTT.